The T cell receptor (beta chain) described here comes from a study of response to subunit inactivated influenza vaccine (dated by TCRdb to 2017 to 2018). Describing the broader study: Deep quantitative T cell receptor repertoire profiling was used in the study to track responses to a trivalent subunit inactivated influenza vaccine.

The germline V gene supplies CDR1 MGHRA and CDR2 YSYEKL. Relative to germline, V is 1 base shorter and J is 4 bases shorter, with 10 bases between their ends. The CDR3 has 14 amino acids, counting the end cysteine and phenylalanine. Only CDR3 DNA remains: 42 bases, in frame from the first base. Receptor libraries were prepared by RT-PCR. The data were produced on an Illumina HiSeq 2500. TCRdb took the public reads, trimmed them with fastp at Q25, ran MiXCR for clone calling and kept in-frame beta chains. When rows share a CDR3 protein, they turn into one entry using the most common DNA and genes. The sample table shows about 310,000 distinct CDR3 sequences, and 20% to 25% are seen once. Roughly 10% of the sample comes from the top ten. What the research found in general, with its limitations: According to the authors, only a limited number of new T cells may be recruited by each seasonal influenza vaccination.

This clonotype was recorded a few times. Its cognate antigen has yet to be identified. Base qualities are not at hand, and no much larger clone is one base apart. The sample here was PBMCs from blood, taken less than 22 months after vaccination. The TCR comes from a man in his fifties or sixties who received an inactivated influenza vaccine. Donor details come from another sample of the same person, matched by shared clones. The chain is encoded by TRBV4-1 joined to TRBJ2-5; no D gene call is confident. The CDR3 here reads CASSQVRLGETQYF. The DNA reads TGCGCCAGCAGCCAAGTGAGGCTCGGAGAGACCCAGTACTTC.